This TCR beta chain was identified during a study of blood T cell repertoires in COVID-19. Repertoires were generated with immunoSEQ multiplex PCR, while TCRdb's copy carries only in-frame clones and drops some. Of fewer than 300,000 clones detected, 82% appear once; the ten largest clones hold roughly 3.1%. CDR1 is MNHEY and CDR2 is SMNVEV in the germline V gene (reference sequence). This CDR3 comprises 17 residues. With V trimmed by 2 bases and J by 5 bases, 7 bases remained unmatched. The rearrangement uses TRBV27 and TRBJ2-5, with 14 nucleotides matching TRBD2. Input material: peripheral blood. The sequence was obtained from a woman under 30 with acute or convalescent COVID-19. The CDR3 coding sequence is TGTGCCAGCAGTTTAATGGGACTAGCGGGAGTCGGCGAGACCCAGTACTTC. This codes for CASSLMGLAGVGETQYF.